Listed here are 20 T cell receptor beta chains from one sample, sequenced in a study of blood T cell repertoires in COVID-19. Generated by immunoSEQ multiplex PCR, the TCRdb table keeps only in-frame clones and is missing some. Of over 90,000 clones listed, 75% to 90% are singletons. The specimen sequenced was peripheral blood. The receptors were gathered from a human donor in a cohort sampled during active or convalescent COVID-19.

The J gene is TRBJ1-4, the V gene TRBV2; no firm D call. From germline, CDR1 is SNHLY and CDR2 FYNNEI. The CDR3 contains 15 residues. Trimming pared 2 bases from V and 0 bases from J, leaving 7 bases between. CDR3 in DNA: TGTGCCAGCAGTGAATCCCCTGCAACTAATGAAAAACTGTTTTTT. It specifies CASSESPATNEKLFF.

The CDR3 protein is CASSLRVAGAPGEQFF. The DNA for the CDR3 is TGTGCCAGCAGCTTAAGGGTAGCGGGGGCCCCAGGTGAGCAGTTCTTC. The genes are TRBV7-9 and TRBJ2-1, with TRBD2 identical over 9 bases. After removal of 2 bases from V and 9 bases from J, the junction contained 11 bases not matched to a gene. Germline assignment: CDR1 SEHNR and CDR2 FQNEAQ (reference sequence). This CDR3 region has 16 residues.

The V and J genes are TRBV19 and TRBJ2-7; 10 bases are shared with TRBD2. CDR1 is LNHDA, CDR2 SQIVND, per germline (reference sequence). The CDR3 is 14 residues long. Trimming at V came to 4 bases and at J to 2 bases, leaving 2 bases not matched to a gene. The CDR3 protein is CASSTGLATYEQYF. CDR3 nucleotides: TGTGCCAGTAGTACGGGACTAGCGACCTACGAGCAGTACTTC.

The V call is TRBV6-5, the J call TRBJ1-1; possible D gene TRBD1, 5 bases. The CDR3 has 15 residues. The germline V and J ends were trimmed by 0 bases and 0 bases, with 8 bases remaining between them. The germline V gene has CDR1 MNHEY and CDR2 SVGAGI. This CDR3 is CASSYSGQLNTEAFF. The CDR3 region has the DNA TGTGCCAGCAGTTACTCGGGGCAGTTGAACACTGAAGCTTTCTTT.

This sequence joins TRBV5-8 and TRBJ1-5, with 10 bases that match TRBD1. The CDR3 runs 16 residues. After removal of 2 bases from V and 6 bases from J, the junction contained 8 bases not matched to a gene. Per germline, CDR1 SGHTS and CDR2 YDEGEE. CDR3 sequence reads: CASSFRFDRGPQPQHF. The CDR3, as DNA: TGTGCCAGCAGCTTTCGATTCGACAGGGGGCCTCAGCCCCAGCATTTT.

J is TRBJ2-1 and V is TRBV6-2 or TRBV6-3; 7 bases match TRBD2. Germline V lookup: CDR1 MNHEY, CDR2 SVGEGT. This CDR3 comprises 12 residues. Germline trimming cut 2 bases from V and 12 bases from J; bases unmatched to any gene: 4. CDR3 sequence (DNA): TGTGCCAGCAGTTACCCCCAGCGGGGGCAGTTCTTC. Amino acid sequence: CASSYPQRGQFF.

This chain links TRBV24-1 with TRBJ1-5; possible D gene TRBD1, 5 bases. CDR3 length: 14 residues. CDR1 KGHDR and CDR2 SFDVKD come from the germline V gene. V shed 3 bases and J shed 3 bases, with 8 bases lying between them. In DNA form, the CDR3 reads TGTGCCACCAGTGATGGAGGGACCAATCAGCCCCAGCATTTT. The encoded protein is CATSDGGTNQPQHF.

This clone occurred once. The chain links TRBV3-1 (or the pseudogene TRBV3-2) to TRBJ2-3; 10 bases align to TRBD2. The CDR3 spans 15 residues. The V gene's germline CDR1 is LGHDT and CDR2 YNNKEL (reference sequence). The J segment lost 3 bases and the V segment lost 3 bases, leaving 3 bases of the junction unmatched. CDR3 DNA sequence: TGTGCCAGCAGCCATACAGCGGGGGGGACAGATACGCAGTATTTT. It yields the protein CASSHTAGGTDTQYF.

This clone came up once. J is TRBJ2-5 and V is TRBV6-1, with D tentatively TRBD1 (5 bases). Trimming shortened V by 2 bases and J by 7 bases, and 11 bases separated the two germline ends. The CDR3 spans 13 residues. Looked up from germline, CDR1 is MNHNS and CDR2 is SASEGT. CDR3 coding DNA: TGTGCCAGCAGTGAACAGGGCTGGGGGACCCAGTACTTC. Translating gives CASSEQGWGTQYF.

On this clone: One junction end disagrees with the germline gene, perhaps due to a read error. The chain combines TRBV19 with TRBJ1-2; unclear D gene. This CDR3 is built from 8 residues. The germline gives CDR1 LNHDA, CDR2 SQIVND (reference sequence). CDR3 loop: CATTRTLF. The CDR3 DNA is TGTGCCACCACGAGAACCCTCTTC.

The chain joins TRBV19 to TRBJ1-5, with D possibly TRBD1 on 6 matching bases. Germline CDR1 is LNHDA and CDR2 is SQIVND (reference sequence). The CDR3 contains 13 residues. V was pared by 6 bases and J by 5 bases, with 11 bases between. In DNA, the CDR3 is TGTGCCAGTAGGCCAGGGGAATATCAGCCCCAGCATTTT. Its translation is CASRPGEYQPQHF.

V is TRBV28 and J is TRBJ2-7; 11 nucleotides line up with TRBD2. Trimming at V came to 4 bases and at J to 2 bases, leaving 4 bases not matched to a gene. Germline V lookup: CDR1 MDHEN, CDR2 SYDVKM. This CDR3 region has 15 residues. The CDR3: CASSSPSGGTYEQYF. For the CDR3, the DNA is TGTGCCAGCAGTTCCCCTAGCGGGGGGACCTACGAGCAGTACTTC.

The chain couples TRBV5-6 to TRBJ1-2; 9 nucleotides match TRBD1. CDR1 is SGHDT and CDR2 is YYEEEE in the germline V gene. With V trimmed by 0 bases and J by 7 bases, 7 bases remained unmatched. CDR3 length: 15 amino acids. The CDR3 sequence: CASSLAMGTGLGYTF. CDR3 sequence (DNA): TGTGCCAGCAGCTTGGCCATGGGGACAGGGCTTGGCTACACCTTC.

This clone was counted between two and nine times. The chain employs TRBV6-5 and TRBJ1-2, with 8 nucleotides matching TRBD1. CDR3 length: 14 amino acids. V trimming: 6 bases; J trimming: 2 bases; junction bases outside the gene matches: 5. Germline loops: CDR1 MNHEY, CDR2 SVGAGI. The CDR3 protein is CASRLYRGNYGYTF. CDR3 nucleotide sequence: TGTGCCAGCAGATTATACAGGGGGAACTATGGCTACACCTTC.

The chain uses TRBV10-2 and TRBJ2-3; TRBD2 aligns across 9 bases. The germline gives CDR1 WSHSY, CDR2 SAAADI. The V and J ends lost 6 bases and 8 bases, in that order; junction bases with no gene match: 6. This CDR3 has 13 residues. In DNA, the CDR3 is TGCGCCAGCAGCCAAGCGGGGGGTGGTACGCAGTATTTT. Translating it yields CASSQAGGGTQYF.

The chain recombines TRBV7-2 with TRBJ2-3, with 8 bases matching TRBD1. V lost 0 bases to trimming and J lost 1 base; unmatched junction nucleotides: 0. Germline values: CDR1 SGHTA, CDR2 FQGNSA. The CDR3 contains 15 residues. The CDR3 is CASSLAGQGTDTQYF. CDR3 coding DNA: TGTGCCAGCAGCTTAGCGGGACAGGGCACAGATACGCAGTATTTT. The full variable domain, in which reference TRBV7-2 and TRBJ2-3 provide the parts outside the CDR3, is GAGVSQSPSNKVTEKGKDVELRCDPISGHTALYWYRQSLGQGLEFLIYFQGNSAPDKSGLPSDRFSAERTGGSVSTLTIQRTQQEDSAVYLCASSLAGQGTDTQYFGPGTRLTVL.

Here the CDR3 reads CASRPRGGQPQHF. The CDR3 nucleotides read TGTGCCAGCAGGCCCAGGGGAGGGCAGCCCCAGCATTTT. The chain carries TRBV6-5 and TRBJ1-5; D is possibly TRBD1 (6 bases). Trimming cost V 6 bases and J 7 bases, with 13 bases left between them. CDR1 is MNHEY and CDR2 is SVGAGI in the germline V gene. The CDR3 consists of 13 residues.

This rearrangement joins TRBV9 to TRBJ2-6, with TRBD1 matching 9 bases. After removal of 0 bases from V and 1 base from J, the junction contained 2 bases not matched to a gene. This CDR3 region has 17 residues. In germline, CDR1 is SGDLS, CDR2 YYNGEE. CDR3 DNA: TGTGCCAGCAGCGTAGCGGGACAGGGATCTGGGGCCAACGTCCTGACTTTC. This encodes CASSVAGQGSGANVLTF.

V and J are TRBV5-4 and TRBJ1-1; D uncertain. CDR1 SGHNT and CDR2 YYREEE come from the germline V gene (reference sequence). The V end lost 0 bases, the J end lost 7 bases, and 13 bases lay between the germline ends. The CDR3 covers 14 residues. CDR3 sequence: CASSLEASSVEAFF. The CDR3 DNA follows: TGTGCCAGCAGCTTGGAAGCGTCCTCAGTTGAAGCTTTCTTT.

V usage is TRBV2 and J usage is TRBJ2-1; 7 nucleotides agree with TRBD2. Trimming removed 3 bases from V and 1 base from J; junction bases left unmatched: 3. Germline assignment: CDR1 SNHLY and CDR2 FYNNEI. The CDR3 sequence is 15 residues long. The CDR3 loop is CASSERGLSYNEQFF. DNA for the CDR3: TGTGCCAGCAGTGAGCGGGGGTTGTCCTACAATGAGCAGTTCTTC.